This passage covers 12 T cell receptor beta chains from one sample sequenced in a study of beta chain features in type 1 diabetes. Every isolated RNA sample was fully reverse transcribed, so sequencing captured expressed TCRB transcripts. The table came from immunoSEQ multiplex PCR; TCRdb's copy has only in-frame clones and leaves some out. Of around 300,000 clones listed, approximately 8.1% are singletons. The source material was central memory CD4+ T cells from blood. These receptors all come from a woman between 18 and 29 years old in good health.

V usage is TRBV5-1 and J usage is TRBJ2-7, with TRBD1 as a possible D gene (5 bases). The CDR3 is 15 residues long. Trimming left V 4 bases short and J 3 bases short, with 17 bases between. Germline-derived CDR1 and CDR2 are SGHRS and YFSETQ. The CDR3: CASSPGHSGGYEQYF. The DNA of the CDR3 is TGCGCCAGCAGCCCAGGACACTCGGGTGGCTACGAGCAGTACTTC.

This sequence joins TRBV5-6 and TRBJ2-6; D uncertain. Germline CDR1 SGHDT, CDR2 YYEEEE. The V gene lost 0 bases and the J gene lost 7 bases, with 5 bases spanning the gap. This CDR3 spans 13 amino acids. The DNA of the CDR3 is TGTGCCAGCAGCTTGGCCTTAGCCAACGTCCTGACTTTC. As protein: CASSLALANVLTF.

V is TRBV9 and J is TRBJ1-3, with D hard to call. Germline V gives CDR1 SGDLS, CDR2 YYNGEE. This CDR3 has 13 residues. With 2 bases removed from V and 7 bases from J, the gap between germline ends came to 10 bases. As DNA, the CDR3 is TGTGCCAGCAGCGTCCGGATTGGTAACACCATATATTTT. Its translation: CASSVRIGNTIYF.

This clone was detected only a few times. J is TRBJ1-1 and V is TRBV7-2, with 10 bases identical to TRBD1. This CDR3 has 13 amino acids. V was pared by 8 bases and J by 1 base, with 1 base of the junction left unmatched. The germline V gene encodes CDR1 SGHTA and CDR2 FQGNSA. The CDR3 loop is CASRDRGNTEAFF. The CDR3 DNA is TGTGCCAGCCGGGACAGGGGGAACACTGAAGCTTTCTTT. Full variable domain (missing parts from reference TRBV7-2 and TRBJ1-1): GAGVSQSPSNKVTEKGKDVELRCDPISGHTALYWYRQSLGQGLEFLIYFQGNSAPDKSGLPSDRFSAERTGGSVSTLTIQRTQQEDSAVYLCASRDRGNTEAFFGQGTRLTVV.

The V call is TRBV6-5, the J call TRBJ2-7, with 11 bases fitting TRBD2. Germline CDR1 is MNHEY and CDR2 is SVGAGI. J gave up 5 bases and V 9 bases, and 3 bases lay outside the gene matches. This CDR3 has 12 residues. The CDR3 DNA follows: TGTGCCAGTAGCGGGAGGGTCCACGAGCAGTACTTC. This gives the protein CASSGRVHEQYF.

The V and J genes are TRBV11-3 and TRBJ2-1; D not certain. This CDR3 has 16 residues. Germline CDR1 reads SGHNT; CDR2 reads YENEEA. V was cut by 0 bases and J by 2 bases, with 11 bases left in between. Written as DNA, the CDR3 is TGTGCCAGCAGCTTAGATTCGGCCAGGCCCTACAATGAGCAGTTCTTC. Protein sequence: CASSLDSARPYNEQFF.

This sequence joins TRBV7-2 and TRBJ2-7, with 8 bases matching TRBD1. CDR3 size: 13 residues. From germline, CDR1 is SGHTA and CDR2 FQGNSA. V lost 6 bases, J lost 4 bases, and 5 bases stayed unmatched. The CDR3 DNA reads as TGTGCCAGCAGTCCAGGGGGCGCGTACGAGCAGTACTTC. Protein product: CASSPGGAYEQYF. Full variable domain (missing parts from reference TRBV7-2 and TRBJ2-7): GAGVSQSPSNKVTEKGKDVELRCDPISGHTALYWYRQSLGQGLEFLIYFQGNSAPDKSGLPSDRFSAERTGGSVSTLTIQRTQQEDSAVYLCASSPGGAYEQYFGPGTRLTVT.

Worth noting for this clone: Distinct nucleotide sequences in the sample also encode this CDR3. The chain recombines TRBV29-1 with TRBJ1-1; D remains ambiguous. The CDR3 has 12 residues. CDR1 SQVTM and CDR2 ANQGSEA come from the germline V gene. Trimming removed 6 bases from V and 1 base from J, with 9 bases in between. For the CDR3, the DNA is TGCAGCGTCTTCCAATCGAACACTGAAGCTTTCTTT. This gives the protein CSVFQSNTEAFF. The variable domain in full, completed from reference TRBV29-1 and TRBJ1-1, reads SAVISQKPSRDICQRGTSLTIQCQVDSQVTMMFWYRQQPGQSLTLIATANQGSEATYESGFVIDKFPISRPNLTFSTLTVSNMSPEDSSIYLCSVFQSNTEAFFGQGTRLTVV.

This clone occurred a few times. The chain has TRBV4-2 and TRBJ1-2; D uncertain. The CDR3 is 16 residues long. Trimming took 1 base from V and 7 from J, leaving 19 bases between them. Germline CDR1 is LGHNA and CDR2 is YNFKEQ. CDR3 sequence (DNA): TGTGCCAGCAGCCAAGGCCGGGTCCGATCTACGGGTGGCTACACCTTC. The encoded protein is CASSQGRVRSTGGYTF.

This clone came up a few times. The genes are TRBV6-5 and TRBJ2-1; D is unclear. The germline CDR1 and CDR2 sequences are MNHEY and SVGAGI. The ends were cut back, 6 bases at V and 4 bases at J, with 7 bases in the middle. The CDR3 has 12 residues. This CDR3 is CASRSEYNEQFF. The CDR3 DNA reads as TGTGCCAGCAGGTCGGAATACAATGAGCAGTTCTTC.

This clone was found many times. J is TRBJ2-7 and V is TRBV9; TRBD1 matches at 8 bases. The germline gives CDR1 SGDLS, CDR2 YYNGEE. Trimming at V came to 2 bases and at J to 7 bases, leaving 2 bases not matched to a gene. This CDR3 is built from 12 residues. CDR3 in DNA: TGTGCCAGCAGCGTCGACAGGGGAGAGCAGTACTTC. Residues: CASSVDRGEQYF.

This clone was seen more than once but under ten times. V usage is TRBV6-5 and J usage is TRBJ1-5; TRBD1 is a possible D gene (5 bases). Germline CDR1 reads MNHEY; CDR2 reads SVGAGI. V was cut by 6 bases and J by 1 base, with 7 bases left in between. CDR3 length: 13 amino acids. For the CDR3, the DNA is TGTGCCAGCAGGCGACAGAGCAATCAGCCCCAGCATTTT. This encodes CASRRQSNQPQHF.